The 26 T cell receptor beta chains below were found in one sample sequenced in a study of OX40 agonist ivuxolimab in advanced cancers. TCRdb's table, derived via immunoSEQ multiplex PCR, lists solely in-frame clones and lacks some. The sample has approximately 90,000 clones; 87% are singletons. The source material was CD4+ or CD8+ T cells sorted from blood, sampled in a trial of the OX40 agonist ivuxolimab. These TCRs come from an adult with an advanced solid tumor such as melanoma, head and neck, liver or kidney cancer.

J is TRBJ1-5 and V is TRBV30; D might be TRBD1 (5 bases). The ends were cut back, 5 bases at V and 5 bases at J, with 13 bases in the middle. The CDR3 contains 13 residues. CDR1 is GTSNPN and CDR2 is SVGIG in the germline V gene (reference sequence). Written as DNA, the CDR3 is TGTGCCTGGCAAAGGGGAGGGGATCAGCCCCAGCATTTT. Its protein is CAWQRGGDQPQHF.

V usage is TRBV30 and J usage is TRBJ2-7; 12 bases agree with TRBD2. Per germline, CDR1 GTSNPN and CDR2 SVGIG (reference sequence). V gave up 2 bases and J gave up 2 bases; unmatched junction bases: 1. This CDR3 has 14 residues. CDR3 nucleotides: TGTGCCTGGAGTCGGACTAGCGGGGCCTACGAGCAGTACTTC. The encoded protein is CAWSRTSGAYEQYF.

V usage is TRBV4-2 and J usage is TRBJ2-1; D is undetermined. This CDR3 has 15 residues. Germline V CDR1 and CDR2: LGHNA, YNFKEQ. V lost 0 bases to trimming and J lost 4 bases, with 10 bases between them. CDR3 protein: CASSQETTFYNEQFF. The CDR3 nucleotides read TGTGCCAGCAGCCAAGAGACAACGTTTTACAATGAGCAGTTCTTC.

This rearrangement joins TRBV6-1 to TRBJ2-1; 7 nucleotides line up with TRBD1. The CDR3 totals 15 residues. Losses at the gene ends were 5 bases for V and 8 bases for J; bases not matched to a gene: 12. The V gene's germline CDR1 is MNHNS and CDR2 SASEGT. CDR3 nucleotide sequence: TGTGCCAGCAGTCGACAGGGAGAAGTGATCTATGAGCAGTTCTTC. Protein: CASSRQGEVIYEQFF.

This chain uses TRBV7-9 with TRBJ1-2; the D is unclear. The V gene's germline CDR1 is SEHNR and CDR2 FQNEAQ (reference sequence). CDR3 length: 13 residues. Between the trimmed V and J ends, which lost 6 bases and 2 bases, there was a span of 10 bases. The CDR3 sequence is CASSPDVNYGYTF. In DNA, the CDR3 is TGTGCCAGCAGTCCGGACGTCAACTATGGCTACACCTTC. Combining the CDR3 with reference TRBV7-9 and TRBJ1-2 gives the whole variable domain DTGVSQNPRHKITKRGQNVTFRCDPISEHNRLYWYRQTLGQGPEFLTYFQNEAQLEKSRLLSDRFSAERPKGSFSTLEIQRTEQGDSAMYLCASSPDVNYGYTFGSGTRLTVV.

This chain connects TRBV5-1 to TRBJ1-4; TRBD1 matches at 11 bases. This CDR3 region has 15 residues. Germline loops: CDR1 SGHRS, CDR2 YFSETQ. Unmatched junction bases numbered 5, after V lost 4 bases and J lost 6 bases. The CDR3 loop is CASSLTGQGDEKLFF. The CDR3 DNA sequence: TGCGCCAGCAGCCTCACGGGACAGGGGGATGAAAAACTGTTTTTT. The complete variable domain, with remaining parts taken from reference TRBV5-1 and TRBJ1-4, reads KAGVTQTPRYLIKTRGQQVTLSCSPISGHRSVSWYQQTPGQGLQFLFEYFSETQRNKGNFPGRFSGRQFSNSRSEMNVSTLELGDSALYLCASSLTGQGDEKLFFGSGTQLSVL.

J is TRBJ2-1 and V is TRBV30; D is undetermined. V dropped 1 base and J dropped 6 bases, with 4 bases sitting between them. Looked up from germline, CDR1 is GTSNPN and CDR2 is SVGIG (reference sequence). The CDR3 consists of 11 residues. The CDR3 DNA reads TGTGCCTGGAGTGGGGCCAATGAGCAGTTCTTC. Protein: CAWSGANEQFF.

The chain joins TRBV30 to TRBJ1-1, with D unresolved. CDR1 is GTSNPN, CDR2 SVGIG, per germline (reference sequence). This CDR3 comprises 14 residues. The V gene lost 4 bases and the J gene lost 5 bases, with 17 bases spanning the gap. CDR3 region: CAWIGPKGWTEAFF. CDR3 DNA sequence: TGTGCCTGGATTGGCCCCAAGGGTTGGACTGAAGCTTTCTTT.

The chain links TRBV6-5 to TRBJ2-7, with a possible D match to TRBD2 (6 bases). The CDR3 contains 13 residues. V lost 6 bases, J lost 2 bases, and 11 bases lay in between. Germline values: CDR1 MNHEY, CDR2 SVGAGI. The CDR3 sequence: CASRRETPYEQYF. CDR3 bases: TGTGCCAGCAGACGGGAGACCCCCTACGAGCAGTACTTC.

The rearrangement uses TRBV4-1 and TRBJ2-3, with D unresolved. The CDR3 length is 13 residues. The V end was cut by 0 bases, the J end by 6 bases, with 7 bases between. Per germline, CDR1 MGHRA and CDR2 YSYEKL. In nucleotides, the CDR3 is TGCGCCAGCAGCCAAGAAAGCTGGGATACGCAGTATTTT. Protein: CASSQESWDTQYF.

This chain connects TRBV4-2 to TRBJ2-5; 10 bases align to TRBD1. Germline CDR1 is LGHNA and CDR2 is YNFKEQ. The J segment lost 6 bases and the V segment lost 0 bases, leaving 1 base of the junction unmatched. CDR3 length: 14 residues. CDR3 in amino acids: CASSQEDRGKTQYF. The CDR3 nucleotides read TGTGCCAGCAGCCAAGAGGACAGGGGGAAGACCCAGTACTTC.

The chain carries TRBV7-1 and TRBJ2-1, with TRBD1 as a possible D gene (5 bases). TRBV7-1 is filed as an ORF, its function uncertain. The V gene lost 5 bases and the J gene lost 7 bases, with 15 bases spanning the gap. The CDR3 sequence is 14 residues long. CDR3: CASSRTTARNEQFF. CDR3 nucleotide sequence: TGTGCCAGCAGCCGAACGACAGCTAGGAATGAGCAGTTCTTC.

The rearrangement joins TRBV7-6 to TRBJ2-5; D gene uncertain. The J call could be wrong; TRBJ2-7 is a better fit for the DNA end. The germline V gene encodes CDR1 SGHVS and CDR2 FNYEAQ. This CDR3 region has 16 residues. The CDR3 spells CASSLDFNNPPYEQYF. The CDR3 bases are TGTGCCAGCAGCTTAGATTTCAATAATCCCCCCTACGAGCAGTACTTC.

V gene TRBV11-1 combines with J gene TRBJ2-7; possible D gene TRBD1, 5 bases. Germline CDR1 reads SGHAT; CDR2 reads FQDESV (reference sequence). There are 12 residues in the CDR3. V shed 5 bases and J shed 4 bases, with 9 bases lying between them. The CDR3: CASSRNRYEQYF. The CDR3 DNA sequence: TGTGCCAGCAGCCGGAACAGGTACGAGCAGTACTTC. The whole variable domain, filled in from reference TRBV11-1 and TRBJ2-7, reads EAEVAQSPRYKITEKSQAVAFWCDPISGHATLYWYRQILGQGPELLVQFQDESVVDDSQLPKDRFSAERLKGVDSTLKIQPAELGDSAMYLCASSRNRYEQYFGPGTRLTVT.

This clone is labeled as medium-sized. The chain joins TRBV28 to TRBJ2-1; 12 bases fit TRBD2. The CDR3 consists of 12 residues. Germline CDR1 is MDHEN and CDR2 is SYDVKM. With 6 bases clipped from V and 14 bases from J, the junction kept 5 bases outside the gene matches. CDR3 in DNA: TGTGCCAGCAGAACTAGCGGGAGGAGCGAGTTCTTC. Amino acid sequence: CASRTSGRSEFF. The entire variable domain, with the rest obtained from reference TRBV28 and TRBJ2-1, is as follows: DVKVTQSSRYLVKRTGEKVFLECVQDMDHENMFWYRQDPGLGLRLIYFSYDVKMKEKGDIPEGYSVSREKKERFSLILESASTNQTSMYLCASRTSGRSEFFGPGTRLTVL.

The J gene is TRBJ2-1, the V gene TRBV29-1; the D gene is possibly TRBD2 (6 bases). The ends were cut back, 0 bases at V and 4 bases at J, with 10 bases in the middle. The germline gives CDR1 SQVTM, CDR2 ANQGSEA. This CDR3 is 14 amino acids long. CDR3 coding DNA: TGCAGCGTTGAAGATCGGGGGACTTACAATGAGCAGTTCTTC. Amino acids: CSVEDRGTYNEQFF.

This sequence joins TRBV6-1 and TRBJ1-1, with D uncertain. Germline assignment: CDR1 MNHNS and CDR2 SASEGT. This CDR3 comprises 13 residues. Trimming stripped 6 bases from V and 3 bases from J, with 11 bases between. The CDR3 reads CASRGQWDTEAFF. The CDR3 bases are TGTGCCAGCAGAGGCCAGTGGGACACTGAAGCTTTCTTT.

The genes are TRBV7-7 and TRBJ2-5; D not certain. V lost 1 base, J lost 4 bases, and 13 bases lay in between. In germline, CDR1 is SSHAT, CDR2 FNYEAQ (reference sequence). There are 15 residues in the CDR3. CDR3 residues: CASSLGPSNGETQYF. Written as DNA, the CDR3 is TGTGCCAGCAGCTTAGGACCTAGTAATGGAGAGACCCAGTACTTC.

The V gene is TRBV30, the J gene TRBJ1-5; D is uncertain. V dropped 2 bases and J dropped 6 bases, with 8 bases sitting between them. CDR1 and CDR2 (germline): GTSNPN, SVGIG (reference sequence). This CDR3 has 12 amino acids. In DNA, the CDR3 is TGTGCCTGGAGTCTCGGGAGTCAGCCCCAGCATTTT. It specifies CAWSLGSQPQHF.

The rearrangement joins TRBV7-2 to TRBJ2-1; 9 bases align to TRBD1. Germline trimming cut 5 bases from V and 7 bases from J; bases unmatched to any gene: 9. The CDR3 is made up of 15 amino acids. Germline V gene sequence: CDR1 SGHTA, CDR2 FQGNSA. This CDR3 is CASSTGQGIENEQFF. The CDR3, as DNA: TGTGCCAGCAGCACGGGACAGGGAATTGAGAATGAGCAGTTCTTC.

CDR3 DNA: TGCGCCAGCAGCCCCGGACAGGGGGCGAGTACCGGGGAGCTGTTTTTT. This gives the protein CASSPGQGASTGELFF. V and J are TRBV5-1 and TRBJ2-2; 11 nucleotides agree with TRBD1. The trim removed 4 bases at V and 5 bases at J, leaving 7 bases unmatched. Looked up from germline, CDR1 is SGHRS and CDR2 is YFSETQ. The CDR3 length is 16 residues.

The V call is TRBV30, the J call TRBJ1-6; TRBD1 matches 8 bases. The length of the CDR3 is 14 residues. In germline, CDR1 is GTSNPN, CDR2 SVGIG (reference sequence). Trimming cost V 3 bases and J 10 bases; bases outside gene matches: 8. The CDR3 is CAWRTDRDGSPLHF. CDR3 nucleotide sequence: TGTGCCTGGAGGACGGACAGGGACGGATCACCCCTCCACTTT.

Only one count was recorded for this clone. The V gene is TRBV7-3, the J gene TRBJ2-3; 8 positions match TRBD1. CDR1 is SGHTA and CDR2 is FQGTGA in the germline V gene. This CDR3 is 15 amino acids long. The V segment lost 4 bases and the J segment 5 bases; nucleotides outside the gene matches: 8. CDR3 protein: CASSSGGQGGDTQYF. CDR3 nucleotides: TGTGCCAGCAGCTCAGGGGGCCAGGGAGGAGATACGCAGTATTTT. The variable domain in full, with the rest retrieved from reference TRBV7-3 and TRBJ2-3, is GAGVSQTPSNKVTEKGKYVELRCDPISGHTALYWYRQSLGQGPEFLIYFQGTGAADDSGLPNDRFFAVRPEGSVSTLKIQRTERGDSAVYLCASSSGGQGGDTQYFGPGTRLTVL.

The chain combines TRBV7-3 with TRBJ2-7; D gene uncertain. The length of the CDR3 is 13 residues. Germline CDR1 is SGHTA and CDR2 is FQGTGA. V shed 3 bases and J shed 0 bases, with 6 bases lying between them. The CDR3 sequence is CASSFGPSYEQYF. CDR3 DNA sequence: TGTGCCAGCAGCTTTGGTCCCTCCTACGAGCAGTACTTC. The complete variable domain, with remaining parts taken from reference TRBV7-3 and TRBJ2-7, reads GAGVSQTPSNKVTEKGKYVELRCDPISGHTALYWYRQSLGQGPEFLIYFQGTGAADDSGLPNDRFFAVRPEGSVSTLKIQRTERGDSAVYLCASSFGPSYEQYFGPGTRLTVT.

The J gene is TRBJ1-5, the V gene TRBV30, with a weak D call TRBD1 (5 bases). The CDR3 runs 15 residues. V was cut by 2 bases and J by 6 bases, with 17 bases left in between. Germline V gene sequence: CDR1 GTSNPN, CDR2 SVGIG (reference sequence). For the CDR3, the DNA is TGTGCCTGGAGTCATTCGGTAGCGGGGGGTCAGCCCCAGCATTTT. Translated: CAWSHSVAGGQPQHF.

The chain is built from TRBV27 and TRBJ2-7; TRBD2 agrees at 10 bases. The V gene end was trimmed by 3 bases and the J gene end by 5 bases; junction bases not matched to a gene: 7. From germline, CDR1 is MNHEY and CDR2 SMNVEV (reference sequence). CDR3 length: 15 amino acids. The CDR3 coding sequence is TGTGCCAGCAGTTTCGGAAGCGGGAGGGCCAACGAGCAGTACTTC. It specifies CASSFGSGRANEQYF.